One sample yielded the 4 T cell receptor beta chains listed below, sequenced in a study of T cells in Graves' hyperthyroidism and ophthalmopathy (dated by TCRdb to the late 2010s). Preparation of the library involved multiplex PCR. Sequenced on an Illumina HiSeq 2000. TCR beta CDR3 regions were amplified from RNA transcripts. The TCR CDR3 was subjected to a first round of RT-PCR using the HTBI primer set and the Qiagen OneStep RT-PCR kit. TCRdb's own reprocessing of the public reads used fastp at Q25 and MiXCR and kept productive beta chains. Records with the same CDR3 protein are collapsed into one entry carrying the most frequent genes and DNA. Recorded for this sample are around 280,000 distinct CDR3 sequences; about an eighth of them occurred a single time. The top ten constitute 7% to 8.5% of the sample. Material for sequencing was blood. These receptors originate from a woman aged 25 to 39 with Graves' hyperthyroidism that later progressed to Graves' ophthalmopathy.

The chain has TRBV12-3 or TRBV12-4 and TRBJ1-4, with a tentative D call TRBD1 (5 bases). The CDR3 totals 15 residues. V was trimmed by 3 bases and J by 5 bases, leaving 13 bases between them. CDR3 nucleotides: TGTGCCAGCAGTTTTCGGGCAGGGAACAATGAAAAACTGTTTTTT. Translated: CASSFRAGNNEKLFF.

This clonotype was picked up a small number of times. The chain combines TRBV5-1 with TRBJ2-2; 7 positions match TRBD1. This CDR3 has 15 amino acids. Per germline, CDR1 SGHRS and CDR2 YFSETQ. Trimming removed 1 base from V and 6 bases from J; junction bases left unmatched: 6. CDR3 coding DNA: TGCGCCAGCAGCTTGACAGGGGCGCTGGCCGGGGAGCTGTTTTTT. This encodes CASSLTGALAGELFF.

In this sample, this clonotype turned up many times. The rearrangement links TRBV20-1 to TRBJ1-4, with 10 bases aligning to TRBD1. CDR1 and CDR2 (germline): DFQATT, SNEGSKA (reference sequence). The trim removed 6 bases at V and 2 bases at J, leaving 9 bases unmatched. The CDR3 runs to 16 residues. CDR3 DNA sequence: TGCAGTGCCGTCCTGGACAGGGGGGGCACTAATGAAAAACTGTTTTTT. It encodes CSAVLDRGGTNEKLFF.

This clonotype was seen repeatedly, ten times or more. The CDR3 DNA follows: TGTGCCAGCAGCCCCCGAGAGGGGCCCAGAGGGGCCAACGTCCTGACTTTC. Translated, it gives CASSPREGPRGANVLTF. This chain connects TRBV7-2 to TRBJ2-6, with D perhaps given as TRBD1 or TRBD2 (5 bases each). The CDR3 is made up of 17 amino acids. The V end was cut by 5 bases, the J end by 4 bases, with 18 bases between. Germline CDR1 and CDR2: SGHTA and FQGNSA.